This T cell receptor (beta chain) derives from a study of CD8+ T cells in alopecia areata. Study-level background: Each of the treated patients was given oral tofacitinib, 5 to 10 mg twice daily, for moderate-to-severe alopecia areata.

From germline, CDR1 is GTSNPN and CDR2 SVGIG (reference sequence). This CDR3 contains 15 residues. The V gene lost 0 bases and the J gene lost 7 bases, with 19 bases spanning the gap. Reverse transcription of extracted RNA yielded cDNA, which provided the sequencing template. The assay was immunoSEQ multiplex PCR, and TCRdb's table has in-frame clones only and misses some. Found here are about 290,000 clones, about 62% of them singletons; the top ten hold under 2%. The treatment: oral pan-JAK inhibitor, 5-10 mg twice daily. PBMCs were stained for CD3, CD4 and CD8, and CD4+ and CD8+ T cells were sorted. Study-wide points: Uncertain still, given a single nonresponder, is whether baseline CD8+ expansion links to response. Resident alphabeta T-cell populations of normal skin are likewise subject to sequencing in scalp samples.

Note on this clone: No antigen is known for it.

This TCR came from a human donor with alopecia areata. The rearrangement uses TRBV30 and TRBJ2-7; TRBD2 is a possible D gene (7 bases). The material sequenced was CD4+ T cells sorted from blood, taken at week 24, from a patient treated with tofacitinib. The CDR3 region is CAWSVVGGPQGEQYF. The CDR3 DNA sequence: TGTGCCTGGAGTGTAGTGGGGGGGCCCCAAGGGGAGCAGTACTTC.